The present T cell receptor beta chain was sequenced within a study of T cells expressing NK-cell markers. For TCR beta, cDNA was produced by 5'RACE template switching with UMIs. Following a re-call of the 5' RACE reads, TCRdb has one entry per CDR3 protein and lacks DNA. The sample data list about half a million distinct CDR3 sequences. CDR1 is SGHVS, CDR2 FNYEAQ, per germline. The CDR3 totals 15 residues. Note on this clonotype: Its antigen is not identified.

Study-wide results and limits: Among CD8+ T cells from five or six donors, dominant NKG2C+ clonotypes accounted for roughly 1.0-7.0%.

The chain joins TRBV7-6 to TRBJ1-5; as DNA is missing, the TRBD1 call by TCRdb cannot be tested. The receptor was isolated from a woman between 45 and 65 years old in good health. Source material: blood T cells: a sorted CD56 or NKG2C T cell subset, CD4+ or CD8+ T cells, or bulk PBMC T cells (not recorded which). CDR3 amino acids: CASSLRGQGNQPQHF.